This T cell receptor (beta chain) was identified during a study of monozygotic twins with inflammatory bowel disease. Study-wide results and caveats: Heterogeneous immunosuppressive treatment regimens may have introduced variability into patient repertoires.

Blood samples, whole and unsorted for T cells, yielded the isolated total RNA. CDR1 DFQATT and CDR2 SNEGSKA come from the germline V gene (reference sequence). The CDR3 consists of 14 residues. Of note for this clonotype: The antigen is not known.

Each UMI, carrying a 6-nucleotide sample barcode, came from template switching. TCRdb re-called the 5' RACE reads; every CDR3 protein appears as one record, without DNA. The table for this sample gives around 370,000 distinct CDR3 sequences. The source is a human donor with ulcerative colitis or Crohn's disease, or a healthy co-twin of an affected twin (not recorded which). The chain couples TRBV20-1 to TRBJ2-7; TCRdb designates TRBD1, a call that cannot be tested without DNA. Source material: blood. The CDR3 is CSARDPGGGGEQYF.